This entry is about one T cell receptor (beta chain). Its antigen target is currently unknown. No qualities accompany the bases; no much larger clone lies one base away. Measured from the cysteine to the phenylalanine, the CDR3 is 14 residues long. The CDR3 DNA has 42 bases and is translated from base 1. The germline V gene sets CDR1 to SGHVS and CDR2 to FNYEAQ. Trimming costs V 0 bases and J 0 bases, and their ends lie 5 bases apart. Receptors were amplified or captured by 5' RACE. Data came from an Illumina HiSeq 2500. A second PCR of about 6 to 11 cycles was run with a J-beta primer mix and a sample-barcoded 5' primer. A template-switch 5' adaptor carrying 12 random nucleotides introduced a unique molecular identifier onto each TCR beta cDNA molecule. At least 2.5 million CDR3-containing paired-end reads were obtained from each sample. All of the RNA was converted into first-strand cDNA using the Mint cDNA synthesis kit, with a TRBC-specific oligonucleotide serving as the primer. Following uracil-DNA glycosylase treatment, all cDNA underwent a first 18-cycle PCR with the universal primers M1SS and BC2_uni_R. Processing in the source paper ran as follows. For normalization, 1 million high-quality reads, each with a distinct molecular identifier, were randomly selected from each sample. Instead of being binned into consensus sequences, reads with shared molecular identifiers were discarded. MiTCR, run with a Q25 quality threshold and the strictest error-elimination algorithm, handled CDR3 identification, clonotype clustering and error correction. Lower-bound total TCR beta diversity was estimated with a nonparametric unseen species model using Euler transformation. The raw public reads went through TCRdb reprocessing: fastp at Q25, MiXCR clone calling, in-frame beta chains kept. CDR3 protein duplicates are merged, each entry listing the most common genes and DNA. The V and J calls were determined by TCRdb, not by the authors. The sample has 760,000 or so distinct CDR3 sequences on record, approximately 25% of them singletons. The ten top clones hold roughly 9% of the sample.

Donors were a few dozen systemically healthy Caucasian individuals from Russia aged 6 to 90 years. Each donor gave around 9.5 milliliters of peripheral blood, collected into EDTA-treated Vacutainer tubes. Ficoll-Paque density-gradient centrifugation was used to isolate PBMCs, with at least 7 million obtained per sample. Trizol reagent was used to extract total RNA from the PBMCs, yielding at least 5.5 micrograms per sample. For every donor, flow cytometry on a PBMC aliquot measured the percentage of naive CD45RAhigh/CD27high T cells. The sample is drawn from a study of blood T cells in healthy people across ages (dated by TCRdb to about 2015). Context from the whole study: In model experiments, template switching captured roughly one uniquely barcoded TCR beta cDNA molecule for every two T cells. Using deep sequencing normalized with unique cDNA molecular identifiers, the study measured how TCR beta repertoire diversity changes with age. The study analyzed two additional independent replicas of 1 million unique cDNA reads from the same blood draw for two donors, one aged 18 to 29 and one aged 80 or older. Four age groups were formed from the donors: young (average around 15 years), middle-aged (just under 40), aged (more than 55) and long-lived (around 82).

Study-level results and caveats: Estimates of total diversity from one million sequenced T cells were regarded as lower bounds and underestimates. Compared with the aged group, the long-lived group had more naive CD4+ T cells, fewer expanded clones and increased TCR diversity, a pattern suggesting age selection. There was a strong correlation between observed TCR beta diversity and the percentage of naive T cells measured by flow cytometry. Because donor CMV infection status was unknown, age-related changes in expanded clonotypes were potentially confounded. Because profiling used bulk unsorted PBMCs, naive and antigen-experienced compartments could not be compared conclusively. As age increased, observed TCR beta diversity per million T cells dropped in a roughly linear way, and a significant reduction was already evident by age 40.

The data were also submitted as part of a second study, on T cells of mothers and their children. As the second publication notes: The donors were nine systemically healthy Caucasian individuals, made up of three mothers and their six children. cDNA synthesis consumed the entire amount of extracted RNA, loaded at approximately 1.6 ug RNA in each 15 ul reaction. In the second PCR, sample barcodes and 2-4 random nucleotides were introduced via the M1S primer. Each mother yielded over 8.5 million TCR beta CDR3 reads and each child 2.5 million to 3 million reads. TCR recombination output is similarly shaped by thymic selection in related and unrelated pairs, with a minor effect exerted by inherited differences. Related mother-child pairs always showed normalized repertoire overlap that was slightly higher than in unrelated mother-child pairs, though the difference was never significant. No persistent microchimeric T cell clones were detected, at a sensitivity of roughly 99 clones per million clonotypes. The study used deep NGS to compare TCR beta repertoires of mothers and children, seeking features distinguishing related mother-child pairs from unrelated individuals. On average, the children were roughly 10 +/- 4 years old, while the mothers were about 40 +/- 4 years old. After adapter ligation was performed with NEBNext reagents, the libraries were sequenced on an Illumina HiSeq 2000 with 100+100 nt paired-end reads. To avoid cross-contamination, the mother libraries and the child libraries were prepared a month apart and sequenced in separate runs. For each donor, somewhere between roughly 450,000 and 2,100,000 distinct TCR beta clonotypes were identified. Naive TCR beta clonotypes were estimated from low-frequency clonotypes matched to each donor's FACS-determined naive share, without sorting.

The chain joins TRBV7-6 to TRBJ2-5, with the identity of the D gene unclear. The TCR sequence derives from a boy between 10 and 17 years old in good health. Sequenced: blood. The nucleotide sequence is given as TGTGCCAGCAGCTTAGCGGCAGACCAAGAGACCCAGTACTTC. This yields the protein CASSLAADQETQYF.